The clone carrying this T cell receptor beta chain has a handful of counts. The antigen remains undetermined. These data come from a study of T-cell reconstitution after alpha-beta-depleted transplantation in children. Study observations and caveats: At one year after transplant, newly produced T cells mostly accounted for T-cell counts and diversity.

The V gene's germline CDR1 is LNHDA and CDR2 SQIVND (reference sequence). V dropped 6 bases and J dropped 8; count of bases not matched to a gene: 15. The CDR3 is 18 residues long. Unique molecular identifiers tagged the TCRbeta library. TCRdb reprocessed the PCR reads via MiXCR and lists one record per CDR3 protein. The data show a few hundred thousand distinct CDR3 sequences, 11% seen once. The receptor comes from a male patient between 2 and 10 years old who had a stem cell transplant for chronic granulomatous disease, so the T cells may come from the graft donor. V and J are TRBV19 and TRBJ2-1, with 14 bases that match TRBD2. The input for sequencing was peripheral blood, taken 180 days after TCRalphabeta/CD19-depleted stem cell transplant. CDR3 protein: CASSRGPRTSGRLDEQFF. CDR3 nucleotide sequence: TGTGCCAGTAGCAGGGGGCCGCGGACTAGCGGGAGGTTGGATGAGCAGTTCTTC.